These 18 T cell receptor beta chains originate from one sample sequenced in a study of T-cell reconstitution after alpha-beta-depleted transplantation in children. During its preparation, the TCRbeta library received unique molecular identifiers. Using its own MiXCR run on the PCR reads, TCRdb lists one record per CDR3 protein. The table includes around 500,000 distinct CDR3 sequences, under 25% detected once. The sample was PBMCs, mostly from graft donor cells, taken 360 days after TCRalphabeta/CD19-depleted stem cell transplant. The receptors were sampled from a boy younger than two who had a stem cell transplant for acute myeloid leukemia, so the T cells may come from the graft donor.

This chain uses TRBV20-1 with TRBJ2-1; TRBD2 is a possible D gene (6 bases). Germline V gene sequence: CDR1 DFQATT, CDR2 SNEGSKA (reference sequence). The CDR3 is 15 amino acids. Deletions cut 0 bases from V and 0 bases from J, with 9 bases between. The CDR3 region has the DNA TGCAGTGCTAGAGAGCTTAGCGGCTCCTACAATGAGCAGTTCTTC. Translated, it gives CSARELSGSYNEQFF.

Concerning this clonotype: Being one base from a much bigger clone, this may be a read error. Because it lacks the conserved phenylalanine or tryptophan at the end, this CDR3 is likely a read error. The J gene is TRBJ1-3, the V gene TRBV7-9, with D uncertain. Deletions cut 4 bases from V and 4 bases from J, with 14 bases between. The CDR3 covers 15 residues. Germline assignment: CDR1 SEHNR and CDR2 FQNEAQ (reference sequence). CDR3 sequence (DNA): TGTGCCAGCAGCTCCGAGACGGTTAAAGGAAACACCATATATTCT. Translation gives CASSSETVKGNTIYS.

This clonotype was recorded many times. This chain uses TRBV28 with TRBJ2-4; D gene ambiguous. The germline gives CDR1 MDHEN, CDR2 SYDVKM. The CDR3 has 13 residues. The germline V and J ends were trimmed by 2 bases and 5 bases, with 7 bases remaining between them. The CDR3 coding sequence is TGTGCCAGCAGTTTAGGACGGGAAAACATTCAGTACTTC. It encodes CASSLGRENIQYF.

In this sample, this clonotype turned up once. The rearrangement joins TRBV5-1 to TRBJ1-1; D remains ambiguous. The length of the CDR3 is 12 residues. CDR1 SGHRS and CDR2 YFSETQ come from the germline V gene. The V end was cut by 0 bases, the J end by 7 bases, with 7 bases between. The chain's CDR3 is CASSLGSDEAFF. CDR3 coding DNA: TGCGCCAGCAGCTTGGGGTCGGATGAAGCTTTCTTT.

This clonotype was seen at least ten times. This chain links TRBV5-1 with TRBJ2-7; D gene unclear. V was trimmed by 1 base and J by 3 bases, leaving 11 bases between them. The length of the CDR3 is 14 residues. Germline values: CDR1 SGHRS, CDR2 YFSETQ. The CDR3 DNA sequence: TGCGCCAGCAGCTTGCGAGTCGGGCTCTACGAGCAGTACTTC. Protein product: CASSLRVGLYEQYF.

This clonotype was counted between two and nine times. This sequence joins TRBV6-1 and TRBJ2-7, with 9 bases fitting TRBD2. The germline gives CDR1 MNHNS, CDR2 SASEGT. V shed 8 bases, J shed 5 bases, and the junction held 13 bases outside the gene matches. The CDR3 totals 15 residues. The CDR3 loop reads CASSPLAGTGHEQYF. CDR3 DNA sequence: TGTGCCAGCTCCCCTCTAGCGGGGACCGGTCACGAGCAGTACTTC.

The rearrangement uses TRBV4-2 and TRBJ2-7; TRBD1 matches at 10 bases. This CDR3 contains 13 residues. V was pared by 2 bases and J by 6 bases, with 1 base of the junction left unmatched. CDR1 is LGHNA, CDR2 YNFKEQ, per germline. The CDR3 sequence is CASSQRTGGEQYV. Written as DNA, the CDR3 is TGTGCCAGCAGCCAAAGGACAGGGGGCGAGCAGTACGTC.

This clonotype was counted only a few times. This sequence joins TRBV6-2 or TRBV6-3 and TRBJ2-1, with D possibly TRBD2 on 6 matching bases. The germline V gene has CDR1 MNHEY and CDR2 SVGEGT. V lost 8 bases and J lost 12, with 17 bases in between. The CDR3 loop spans 12 amino acids. Written as DNA, the CDR3 is TGTGCCAGCGGAACCGCGGGGTTATGGCAGTTCTTC. Translated, it gives CASGTAGLWQFF.

The J gene is TRBJ2-7, the V gene TRBV20-1; the D gene could be TRBD1 or TRBD2 (5 bases each). This CDR3 region has 11 residues. The ends were cut back, 5 bases at V and 5 bases at J, with 10 bases in the middle. CDR1 and CDR2 (germline): DFQATT, SNEGSKA (reference sequence). The CDR3: CSAGTRDEQYV. As DNA, the CDR3 is TGCAGTGCTGGGACCCGGGACGAGCAGTACGTC.

This clonotype occurred many times. The gene calls are TRBV29-1 and TRBJ2-1; D may be TRBD1 or TRBD2 (5 bases each). V shed 7 bases and J shed 3 bases, with 16 bases lying between them. Germline CDR1 and CDR2: SQVTM and ANQGSEA. CDR3 length: 14 amino acids. This CDR3 reads CSAPGTVDYNEQFF. In nucleotides, the CDR3 is TGCAGCGCTCCCGGGACGGTGGACTACAATGAGCAGTTCTTC.

There are many counts of this clonotype. This chain links TRBV20-1 with TRBJ1-1; D unresolved. This CDR3 contains 13 residues. Germline values: CDR1 DFQATT, CDR2 SNEGSKA (reference sequence). Trimming shortened V by 3 bases and J by 0 bases, and 8 bases separated the two germline ends. CDR3 sequence (DNA): TGCAGTGCTAGTGGAAGCGTGAACACTGAAGCTTTCTTT. Amino acids: CSASGSVNTEAFF.

This clonotype was seen only a few times. The chain uses TRBV28 and TRBJ1-1, with TRBD1 as a possible D gene (5 bases). Germline loops: CDR1 MDHEN, CDR2 SYDVKM. Trimming cost V 8 bases and J 4 bases, with 17 bases left between them. The CDR3 totals 14 residues. CDR3 in amino acids: CASPRALEGTEAFF. The CDR3 DNA sequence: TGTGCCAGCCCCAGGGCCCTTGAGGGCACTGAAGCTTTCTTT.

V is TRBV20-1 and J is TRBJ2-7; 9 nucleotides agree with TRBD1. Looked up from germline, CDR1 is DFQATT and CDR2 is SNEGSKA (reference sequence). This CDR3 is built from 15 residues. Trimming took 0 bases from V and 3 from J; bases not matched to a gene: 6. The CDR3 loop reads CSARDDSTGGYEQYF. The CDR3 DNA reads as TGCAGTGCTAGAGATGATTCGACAGGGGGCTACGAGCAGTACTTC.

This clonotype was detected many times. The rearrangement joins TRBV28 to TRBJ1-5, with D uncertain. V shed 0 bases and J shed 3 bases, with 6 bases lying between them. The CDR3 has 14 residues. The germline gives CDR1 MDHEN, CDR2 SYDVKM. The CDR3 sequence: CASSLWAINQPQHF. The CDR3, as DNA: TGTGCCAGCAGTTTATGGGCCATCAATCAGCCCCAGCATTTT.

This clonotype was observed at least ten times. The rearrangement joins TRBV11-1 to TRBJ2-1, with 8 bases lining up with TRBD2. There are 19 residues in the CDR3. With V trimmed by 1 base and J by 1 base, 12 bases remained unmatched. Germline V gene lookup returns CDR1 SGHAT and CDR2 FQDESV (reference sequence). The CDR3 spells CASSLDWREAGVSYNEQFF. CDR3 DNA sequence: TGTGCCAGCAGCTTAGACTGGCGTGAAGCGGGGGTTTCCTACAATGAGCAGTTCTTC. Looking up the rest from reference TRBV11-1 and TRBJ2-1 gives the full variable domain: EAEVAQSPRYKITEKSQAVAFWCDPISGHATLYWYRQILGQGPELLVQFQDESVVDDSQLPKDRFSAERLKGVDSTLKIQPAELGDSAMYLCASSLDWREAGVSYNEQFFGPGTRLTVL.

J is TRBJ2-7 and V is TRBV20-1; 7 bases match TRBD2. Germline V lookup: CDR1 DFQATT, CDR2 SNEGSKA (reference sequence). CDR3 length equals 19 residues. V shed 5 bases and J 3 bases; nucleotides not matched to a gene: 25. The CDR3 loop reads CSAEVESRTGGTLIYEQYF. The CDR3 region has the DNA TGCAGTGCTGAAGTCGAATCTCGAACGGGGGGAACTCTAATCTACGAGCAGTACTTC.

This rearrangement joins TRBV20-1 to TRBJ1-1, with TRBD1 as a possible D gene (6 bases). With 5 bases removed from V and 8 bases from J, the gap between germline ends came to 18 bases. In germline, CDR1 is DFQATT, CDR2 SNEGSKA (reference sequence). The CDR3 totals 13 residues. The CDR3 region has the DNA TGCAGTGCTCCAGGGTGGGGGGCTCCGGAAGCTTTCTTT. As protein: CSAPGWGAPEAFF.

This clonotype was picked up a small number of times. The chain has TRBV4-3 and TRBJ2-1; no clear D gene. The germline gives CDR1 LGHNA, CDR2 YSLEER. This CDR3 has 14 residues. V gave up 2 bases and J gave up 9 bases, with 14 bases separating them. CDR3: CASSQSDPTSEQFF. As DNA, the CDR3 is TGCGCCAGCAGCCAAAGTGACCCCACCTCTGAGCAGTTCTTC.